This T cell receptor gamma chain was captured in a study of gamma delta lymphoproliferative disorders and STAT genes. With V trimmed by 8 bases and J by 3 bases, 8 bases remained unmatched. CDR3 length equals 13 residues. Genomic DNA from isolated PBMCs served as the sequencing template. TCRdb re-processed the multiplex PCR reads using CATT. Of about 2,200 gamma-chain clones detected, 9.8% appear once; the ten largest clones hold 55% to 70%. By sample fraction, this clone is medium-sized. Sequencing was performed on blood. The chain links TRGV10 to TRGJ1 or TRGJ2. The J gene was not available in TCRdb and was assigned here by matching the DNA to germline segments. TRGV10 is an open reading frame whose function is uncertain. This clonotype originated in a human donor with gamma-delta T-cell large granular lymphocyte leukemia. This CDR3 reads CAAWDGVYYKKLF. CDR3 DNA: TGTGCTGCGTGGGATGGTGTTTATTATAAGAAACTCTTT.